What follows are 29 T cell receptor beta chains derived from one specimen sequenced in a study of graft-versus-host responses after intestinal transplantation. Assay: immunoSEQ multiplex PCR; the TCRdb copy retains only in-frame clones and omits some. Of about 100,000 clones in the sample, roughly 90% were seen once. These receptors are not linked to any known antigen. Sample: unstimulated CD4+ T cells sorted from spleen or lymph node cells, taken before transplant. The receptors here all came from a human donor who was the organ donor for an intestinal transplant.

The chain employs TRBV10-3 and TRBJ1-6; TRBD1 matches 7 bases. The germline V gene encodes CDR1 ENHRY and CDR2 SYGVKD. The CDR3 length is 14 residues. DNA for the CDR3: TGTGCGACAAGTTGGGGGACAGCGAATTCACCCCTCCACTTT. This translates into CATSWGTANSPLHF.

The V and J genes are TRBV19 and TRBJ1-5; 10 nucleotides align to TRBD1. This CDR3 comprises 19 residues. Germline V gene lookup returns CDR1 LNHDA and CDR2 SQIVND (reference sequence). The V and J ends lost 5 bases and 0 bases, in that order; junction bases with no gene match: 13. DNA for the CDR3: TGTGCCAGTAGTCGGTTCGGGACAGGGGCCCAATATAGCAATCAGCCCCAGCATTTT. This codes for CASSRFGTGAQYSNQPQHF.

The chain employs TRBV2 and TRBJ2-3, with D maybe TRBD1 (5 bases). Germline V gene sequence: CDR1 SNHLY, CDR2 FYNNEI. The V gene lost 2 bases and the J gene lost 2 bases, with 14 bases spanning the gap. The CDR3 has 16 residues. The CDR3 nucleotides are TGTGCCAGCAGTGAAACTCGACAGCTACTCACAGATACGCAGTATTTT. It translates to CASSETRQLLTDTQYF.

This clone was seen once. The rearrangement joins TRBV23-1 to TRBJ1-1, with 8 bases aligning to TRBD1. TRBV23-1 is designated an ORF whose function remains uncertain. Germline trimming cut 0 bases from V and 0 bases from J; bases unmatched to any gene: 9. The CDR3 has 18 amino acids. CDR3 coding DNA: TGCGCCAGCAGTCAATCCGGACAGGGTTGTGAGATGAACACTGAAGCTTTCTTT. Its translation: CASSQSGQGCEMNTEAFF.

The chain joins TRBV6-4 to TRBJ1-2; D is perhaps TRBD1 (6 bases). This CDR3 is built from 14 residues. The V end was cut by 0 bases, the J end by 6 bases, with 11 bases between. Germline V CDR1 and CDR2: MRHNA, SNTAGT. This CDR3 reads CASSDSLGADGYTF. CDR3 DNA: TGTGCCAGCAGTGACTCTTTGGGGGCCGATGGCTACACCTTC.

The V gene is TRBV29-1, the J gene TRBJ2-3, with 8 bases aligning to TRBD1. Germline V gene data show CDR1 as SQVTM and CDR2 as ANQGSEA. Trimming cost V 1 base and J 1 base; bases outside gene matches: 1. The CDR3 sequence is 14 residues long. CDR3 coding DNA: TGCAGCGTTGAAGCAGGGGGCGGCACAGATACGCAGTATTTT. Translated: CSVEAGGGTDTQYF.

This clone was recorded once. The CDR3 sequence is CASSLREGGEQYF. The DNA for the CDR3 is TGCGCCAGCAGCTTACGGGAGGGAGGGGAGCAGTACTTC. The V gene is TRBV5-1, the J gene TRBJ2-7; 8 nucleotides line up with TRBD2. This CDR3 comprises 13 residues. CDR1 and CDR2 from the germline V gene are SGHRS and YFSETQ. The trim removed 2 bases at V and 7 bases at J, leaving 5 bases unmatched. The entire variable domain, with the rest obtained from reference TRBV5-1 and TRBJ2-7, is as follows: KAGVTQTPRYLIKTRGQQVTLSCSPISGHRSVSWYQQTPGQGLQFLFEYFSETQRNKGNFPGRFSGRQFSNSRSEMNVSTLELGDSALYLCASSLREGGEQYFGPGTRLTVT.

The rearrangement joins TRBV11-2 to TRBJ1-1; D may be TRBD1 (5 bases). The CDR3 has 13 amino acids. The ends were cut back, 2 bases at V and 1 base at J, with 5 bases in the middle. Germline values: CDR1 SGHAT, CDR2 FQNNGV. CDR3 sequence reads: CASSLTGNTEAFF. The DNA of the CDR3 is TGTGCCAGCAGCTTAACAGGGAACACTGAAGCTTTCTTT.

This clone was seen only once. The V call is TRBV5-1, the J call TRBJ1-1; no clear D gene. From germline, CDR1 is SGHRS and CDR2 YFSETQ. The CDR3 has 16 residues. V was clipped by 0 bases and J by 5 bases, with 17 bases between them. The CDR3 DNA follows: TGCGCCAGCAGCTTGGAAGGGAGTCAGGTCGGTACTGAAGCTTTCTTT. Its protein is CASSLEGSQVGTEAFF.

In the case of this clone: This same CDR3 is encoded by further DNA sequences in the sample. The CDR3 DNA follows: TGTGCCAGCACCCGACAGGGGGGCTACGAGCAGTACTTC. Protein sequence: CASTRQGGYEQYF. The chain recombines TRBV6-1 with TRBJ2-7; 9 nucleotides match TRBD1. Germline V CDR1 and CDR2: MNHNS, SASEGT. The CDR3 covers 13 residues. J was trimmed by 3 bases and V by 7 bases; bases with no gene match: 4.

This clone was picked up a small number of times. The CDR3 loop is CASRPQTGRDEKLFF. The CDR3 DNA reads as TGTGCCAGCAGACCTCAGACAGGGAGGGATGAAAAACTGTTTTTT. The V call is TRBV27, the J call TRBJ1-4; 7 bases are a match to TRBD1. Per the germline V gene, CDR1 is MNHEY and CDR2 is SMNVEV (reference sequence). Unmatched junction bases numbered 10, after V lost 6 bases and J lost 6 bases. The CDR3 spans 15 residues.

J is TRBJ2-4 and V is TRBV4-1; D could derive from TRBD1 or TRBD2 (6 bases each). Germline V gene sequence: CDR1 MGHRA, CDR2 YSYEKL. The CDR3 is 17 amino acids. The germline V and J ends were trimmed by 4 bases and 5 bases, with 21 bases remaining between them. CDR3 loop: CASSLKEGGGTENIQYF. As DNA, the CDR3 is TGCGCCAGCAGCCTGAAGGAGGGTGGGGGCACCGAAAACATTCAGTACTTC.

The chain recombines TRBV12-5 with TRBJ2-5; the D is unclear. Trimming removed 2 bases from V and 2 bases from J, with 3 bases in between. Germline CDR1 reads LGHNT; CDR2 reads FRNRAP. The CDR3 length is 12 residues. The DNA for the CDR3 is TGTGCTAGTGGTTTGACTCAAGAGACCCAGTACTTC. Amino acids: CASGLTQETQYF.

V usage is TRBV14 and J usage is TRBJ1-3; the D is unclear. This CDR3 has 13 amino acids. Germline V gene sequence: CDR1 SGHDN, CDR2 FVKESK. V lost 4 bases and J 0 bases, leaving 4 bases between the germline ends. The CDR3 here is CASSRYSGNTIYF. The CDR3 DNA sequence: TGTGCCAGCAGCCGTTACTCTGGAAACACCATATATTTT.

V usage is TRBV2 and J usage is TRBJ1-5, with TRBD1 as a possible D gene (5 bases). CDR3 size: 15 residues. Germline V gene lookup returns CDR1 SNHLY and CDR2 FYNNEI. V lost 7 bases, J lost 0 bases, and 13 bases lay in between. This chain's CDR3 is CASTPSGYSNQPQHF. CDR3 in DNA: TGTGCCAGCACGCCCTCAGGGTATAGCAATCAGCCCCAGCATTTT.

In this sample, this clone turned up once. The chain recombines TRBV5-1 with TRBJ2-5, with D perhaps TRBD2 (5 bases). The V gene lost 4 bases and the J gene lost 4 bases, with 14 bases spanning the gap. The CDR3 runs 14 residues. CDR1 SGHRS and CDR2 YFSETQ come from the germline V gene. The CDR3, as DNA: TGCGCCAGCAGCCAGGCCTGGGCGGGAGAGACCCAGTACTTC. This codes for CASSQAWAGETQYF.

The chain is built from TRBV25-1 and TRBJ2-5; D is undetermined. The CDR3 loop spans 12 amino acids. In germline, CDR1 is MGHDK, CDR2 SYGVNS. Deletions cut 1 base from V and 3 bases from J, with 3 bases between. As DNA, the CDR3 is TGTGCCAGCAGTGAATTAGAAGAGACCCAGTACTTC. Amino acids: CASSELEETQYF.

V and J are TRBV5-4 and TRBJ2-6, with D perhaps TRBD1 (5 bases). CDR3 length: 15 amino acids. V was trimmed by 5 bases and J by 4 bases, leaving 13 bases between them. Germline V gives CDR1 SGHNT, CDR2 YYREEE (reference sequence). The CDR3 sequence is CASRYQGSGANVLTF. DNA of the CDR3: TGTGCCAGCAGATATCAGGGATCCGGGGCCAACGTCCTGACTTTC.

The count of this clone is one. V and J are TRBV19 and TRBJ1-1; D remains ambiguous. This CDR3 comprises 16 residues. Germline V gene sequence: CDR1 LNHDA, CDR2 SQIVND (reference sequence). The V and J ends lost 2 bases and 1 base respectively, with 14 bases between them. In DNA, the CDR3 is TGTGCCAGTAGTATAAGCAGGATACATGAGAACACTGAAGCTTTCTTT. Translation gives CASSISRIHENTEAFF.

This chain links TRBV19 with TRBJ1-3; possible D gene TRBD1, 5 bases. Germline V lookup: CDR1 LNHDA, CDR2 SQIVND (reference sequence). V lost 10 bases to trimming and J lost 0 bases, with 13 bases between them. This CDR3 region has 14 residues. CDR3 in DNA: TGTGCCACCTCGGGACGGAGCTCTGGAAACACCATATATTTT. It specifies CATSGRSSGNTIYF.

The chain couples TRBV7-2 to TRBJ2-5; the D is unclear. Germline CDR1 reads SGHTA; CDR2 reads FQGNSA. The CDR3 consists of 13 residues. Trimming shortened V by 1 base and J by 5 bases, and 8 bases separated the two germline ends. The chain's CDR3 is CASSLEGGETQYF. The CDR3 nucleotides are TGTGCCAGCAGCTTAGAGGGTGGGGAGACCCAGTACTTC.

This clone was seen a single time. The gene calls are TRBV11-3 and TRBJ2-2; perhaps D is TRBD1 or TRBD2 (5 bases each). Germline CDR1 and CDR2: SGHNT and YENEEA. Trimming stripped 4 bases from V and 0 bases from J, with 12 bases between. CDR3 length: 16 residues. CDR3 bases: TGTGCCAGCAGCTCCGGTGGGACGGCGAACACCGGGGAGCTGTTTTTT. Translation gives CASSSGGTANTGELFF.

CDR3 nucleotides: TGTGCCAGCAGCTCCTCTCTAGCGGAGAGCTCCTACGAGCAGTACTTC. It is translated as CASSSSLAESSYEQYF. The genes are TRBV7-2 and TRBJ2-7; 7 positions agree with TRBD2. This CDR3 comprises 16 residues. The V gene end was trimmed by 4 bases and the J gene end by 0 bases; junction bases not matched to a gene: 9. CDR1 and CDR2 from the germline V gene are SGHTA and FQGNSA.

This sequence joins TRBV27 and TRBJ1-1, with a possible D match to TRBD1 (5 bases). V gave up 2 bases and J gave up 0 bases, with 7 bases separating them. This CDR3 comprises 14 residues. CDR1 MNHEY and CDR2 SMNVEV come from the germline V gene (reference sequence). The CDR3 DNA reads as TGTGCCAGCAGTTTAGCAGGGCTGAACACTGAAGCTTTCTTT. Translated, it gives CASSLAGLNTEAFF.

V is TRBV9 and J is TRBJ1-5, with no clear D. CDR1 and CDR2 (germline): SGDLS, YYNGEE. This CDR3 region has 13 residues. V lost 0 bases, J lost 6 bases, and 7 bases lay in between. Here the CDR3 reads CASSVGASQPQHF. The CDR3 DNA sequence: TGTGCCAGCAGCGTAGGGGCTAGTCAGCCCCAGCATTTT.

Here the CDR3 reads CASSTRTLDYGYTF. The CDR3 DNA is TGTGCCAGCAGCACGAGGACGCTCGACTATGGCTACACCTTC. The rearrangement uses TRBV7-9 and TRBJ1-2; D is uncertain. The CDR3 covers 14 residues. V was trimmed by 5 bases and J by 3 bases, leaving 13 bases between them. From germline, CDR1 is SEHNR and CDR2 FQNEAQ (reference sequence).

This chain's CDR3 is CASSFSGGVSYNEQFF. The CDR3 DNA reads TGTGCCAGCAGCTTTTCGGGCGGGGTCTCCTACAATGAGCAGTTCTTC. The chain combines TRBV7-2 with TRBJ2-1; tentatively, D is TRBD2 (6 bases). The CDR3 runs 16 residues. V dropped 3 bases and J dropped 0 bases, with 12 bases sitting between them. CDR1 is SGHTA, CDR2 FQGNSA, per germline. The whole variable domain, filled in from reference TRBV7-2 and TRBJ2-1, reads GAGVSQSPSNKVTEKGKDVELRCDPISGHTALYWYRQSLGQGLEFLIYFQGNSAPDKSGLPSDRFSAERTGGSVSTLTIQRTQQEDSAVYLCASSFSGGVSYNEQFFGPGTRLTVL.

This rearrangement joins TRBV7-2 to TRBJ2-7; 12 bases fit TRBD2. The CDR3 runs 15 residues. Trimming removed 4 bases from V and 4 bases from J; junction bases left unmatched: 5. Germline V gene lookup returns CDR1 SGHTA and CDR2 FQGNSA. The CDR3 region has the DNA TGTGCCAGCAGCTCCCCTAGCGGGGGGGCTTACGAGCAGTACTTC. Its translation is CASSSPSGGAYEQYF.

This clone was seen more than once but under ten times. The same CDR3 is also encoded by other DNA sequences in this sample. The chain joins TRBV18 to TRBJ2-7, with no clear D. Germline loops: CDR1 KGHSH, CDR2 LQKENI. This CDR3 is 11 amino acids long. V shed 4 bases and J shed 0 bases, with 1 base lying between them. CDR3 region: CASSLSYEQYF. In DNA form, the CDR3 reads TGTGCCAGCTCACTCTCCTACGAGCAGTACTTC. Using reference TRBV18 and TRBJ2-7 for the parts outside the CDR3, the full variable domain is NAGVMQNPRHLVRRRGQEARLRCSPMKGHSHVYWYRQLPEEGLKFMVYLQKENIIDESGMPKERFSAEFPKEGPSILRIQQVVRGDSAAYFCASSLSYEQYFGPGTRLTVT.